What follows are 18 T cell receptor beta chains derived from one specimen sequenced in a study of blood T cell repertoires in COVID-19. Method: immunoSEQ multiplex PCR; TCRdb's copy keeps in-frame clones and lacks some. The repertoire holds 150,000 to 250,000 clones, around 90% seen once, with around 2% in the top ten. The material sequenced was PBMCs or T cells enriched from blood (not recorded which). These receptors originate from a woman aged 30 to 39 who had recovered from COVID-19.

The chain carries TRBV4-2 and TRBJ1-6; D not certain. The CDR3 has 15 amino acids. V was shortened by 1 base and J by 4 bases, with 8 bases between the two germline ends. The germline gives CDR1 LGHNA, CDR2 YNFKEQ. CDR3 sequence (DNA): TGTGCCAGCAGCCAAGGGGCTGAGTATAATTCACCCCTCCACTTT. This gives the protein CASSQGAEYNSPLHF.

J is TRBJ2-5 and V is TRBV7-7; D unresolved. The germline V and J ends were trimmed by 5 bases and 7 bases, with 8 bases remaining between them. Per germline, CDR1 SSHAT and CDR2 FNYEAQ (reference sequence). The CDR3 runs 11 residues. The CDR3 nucleotides read TGTGCCAGCAGCCCCATCGGGACCCAGTACTTC. Encoded protein: CASSPIGTQYF.

This clone has just a few counts. This chain joins TRBV3-1 (or the pseudogene TRBV3-2) and TRBJ1-5; D ambiguous. Germline loops: CDR1 LGHDT, CDR2 YNNKEL (reference sequence). CDR3 length: 14 amino acids. V lost 6 bases to trimming and J lost 4 bases, with 13 bases between them. The DNA of the CDR3 is TGTGCCAGCAGTTTGGCGGGAGGGAATCAGCCCCAGCATTTT. Translation: CASSLAGGNQPQHF.

The chain carries TRBV30 and TRBJ1-2; D gene ambiguous. The ends were cut back, 7 bases at V and 4 bases at J, with 10 bases in the middle. This CDR3 contains 11 residues. Per the germline V gene, CDR1 is GTSNPN and CDR2 is SVGIG (reference sequence). The chain's CDR3 is CASLGLYGYTF. The CDR3, as DNA: TGTGCCTCGCTCGGTCTCTATGGCTACACCTTC.

The V and J genes are TRBV7-6 and TRBJ1-6; maybe TRBD1 (5 bases). CDR1 is SGHVS, CDR2 FNYEAQ, per germline. V dropped 5 bases and J dropped 15 bases, with 11 bases sitting between them. The CDR3 loop spans 11 amino acids. The CDR3, as DNA: TGTGCCAGCAGCCTCGGGGGGGACCTCCACTTT. This translates into CASSLGGDLHF.

The CDR3 nucleotides read TGTGCCATCCGGGACAGGTTTGGCACCGGGGAGCTGTTTTTT. Translating it yields CAIRDRFGTGELFF. The J gene is TRBJ2-2, the V gene TRBV24-1; 8 nucleotides agree with TRBD1. V lost 11 bases and J lost 4; bases outside the gene matches: 8. CDR3 length: 14 residues. The germline gives CDR1 KGHDR, CDR2 SFDVKD.

The chain couples TRBV29-1 to TRBJ1-2; the D is unclear. Per germline, CDR1 SQVTM and CDR2 ANQGSEA. V gave up 8 bases and J gave up 0 bases, with 10 bases separating them. The CDR3 consists of 12 residues. The CDR3 protein is CSSRGTNYGYTF. CDR3 nucleotides: TGCAGCTCGCGGGGAACTAACTATGGCTACACCTTC.

This rearrangement joins TRBV6-5 to TRBJ1-1, with D perhaps TRBD1 (5 bases). This CDR3 region has 14 residues. Trimming shortened V by 6 bases and J by 3 bases, and 14 bases separated the two germline ends. The germline gives CDR1 MNHEY, CDR2 SVGAGI. The CDR3 is CASRPNPRDTEAFF. The CDR3 coding sequence is TGTGCCAGCAGGCCCAATCCCAGGGACACTGAAGCTTTCTTT.

The V call is TRBV30, the J call TRBJ2-2; TRBD1 matches 8 bases. Germline values: CDR1 GTSNPN, CDR2 SVGIG (reference sequence). Trimming at V came to 4 bases and at J to 3 bases, leaving 7 bases not matched to a gene. The CDR3 has 15 residues. CDR3 bases: TGTGCCTGGACTAACGGGGGACAGGACACCGGGGAGCTGTTTTTT. Its translation is CAWTNGGQDTGELFF.

As regards this clone: This specimen includes other DNA sequences encoding the same CDR3. V and J are TRBV27 and TRBJ2-1, with D maybe TRBD1 (6 bases). Germline V gene lookup returns CDR1 MNHEY and CDR2 SMNVEV (reference sequence). The germline V and J ends were trimmed by 5 bases and 5 bases, with 16 bases remaining between them. This CDR3 comprises 15 residues. CDR3: CASSPLDRDDNEQFF. The DNA for the CDR3 is TGTGCCAGCAGTCCGCTGGACAGAGATGACAATGAGCAGTTCTTC.

The chain links TRBV12-3 or TRBV12-4 to TRBJ1-5; TRBD1 agrees at 7 bases. The CDR3 is made up of 11 amino acids. J was trimmed by 11 bases and V by 8 bases; bases with no gene match: 6. Written as DNA, the CDR3 is TGTGCCAGCGGAACAGGGGTCGCCCAGCATTTT. The encoded protein is CASGTGVAQHF.

This rearrangement joins TRBV11-3 to TRBJ2-7; 10 nucleotides agree with TRBD2. The CDR3 length is 16 residues. Germline V gene sequence: CDR1 SGHNT, CDR2 YENEEA. V shed 1 base and J 4 bases; nucleotides not matched to a gene: 7. The CDR3 DNA reads as TGTGCCAGCAGCTTAGGGTCTAGCGGGAGTCCATACGAGCAGTACTTC. It translates to CASSLGSSGSPYEQYF.

CDR3 residues: CASSLGSGYGTEAFF. CDR3 coding DNA: TGCGCCAGCAGCTTGGGTTCCGGGTACGGCACTGAAGCTTTCTTT. The chain combines TRBV5-1 with TRBJ1-1; D is unclear. The length of the CDR3 is 15 residues. Germline lookup yields CDR1 SGHRS and CDR2 YFSETQ. Deletions cut 0 bases from V and 4 bases from J, with 13 bases between.

V gene TRBV27 combines with J gene TRBJ2-1, with 8 nucleotides matching TRBD2. After removal of 8 bases from V and 4 bases from J, the junction contained 22 bases not matched to a gene. The CDR3 spans 19 residues. Germline V lookup: CDR1 MNHEY, CDR2 SMNVEV (reference sequence). The DNA of the CDR3 is TGTGCCAGCGAAGCCTCGCTGGGTAGCGGGGATCACCGATACAATGAGCAGTTCTTC. Amino acids: CASEASLGSGDHRYNEQFF.

The rearrangement joins TRBV13 to TRBJ1-1, with D unclear. CDR1 is PRHDT, CDR2 FYEKMQ, per germline (reference sequence). Trimming removed 5 bases from V and 1 base from J, with 11 bases in between. CDR3 size: 14 residues. CDR3 amino acids: CASSKKTENTEAFF. For the CDR3, the DNA is TGTGCCAGCAGCAAAAAAACAGAGAACACTGAAGCTTTCTTT.

The gene calls are TRBV11-3 and TRBJ2-5; D remains ambiguous. There are 14 residues in the CDR3. Deletions cut 2 bases from V and 5 bases from J, with 12 bases between. Germline V gene lookup returns CDR1 SGHNT and CDR2 YENEEA. This CDR3 is CASSLSPGSETQYF. DNA for the CDR3: TGTGCCAGCAGCTTAAGCCCCGGGTCGGAGACCCAGTACTTC.

The chain is built from TRBV7-2 and TRBJ2-1; 7 nucleotides match TRBD2. V lost 9 bases to trimming and J lost 7 bases; unmatched junction nucleotides: 12. Germline values: CDR1 SGHTA, CDR2 FQGNSA. This CDR3 is built from 14 residues. The CDR3 sequence is CASLWASGPNEQFF. The CDR3 DNA sequence: TGTGCCAGTTTGTGGGCTAGCGGTCCGAATGAGCAGTTCTTC.

The chain couples TRBV6-2 or TRBV6-3 to TRBJ2-7; D might be TRBD1 or TRBD2, each matching 7 bases. The V and J ends lost 6 bases and 6 bases respectively, with 9 bases between them. CDR1 and CDR2 from the germline V gene are MNHEY and SVGEGT. The CDR3 extends over 11 amino acids. Written as DNA, the CDR3 is TGTGCCAGCAGCAGGGGGGGCGAGCAGTACTTC. Protein: CASSRGGEQYF.